This passage covers 22 T cell receptor beta chains from one sample sequenced in a study of T cell responses to AZD1222 COVID-19 vaccine (dated by TCRdb to the early 2020s). This sample's time point label indicates: baseline before first vaccination. The library was generated by the immunoSEQ multiplex PCR assay. In its TCRdb copy, this immuneACCESS table keeps in-frame sequences only and misses some clones. Where compared with another copy, unresolved V genes explain less than half of these, and the others have no known cause. The sample yields about 160,000 clones; approximately 93% were counted once. The ten largest account for over 0.7% of the sample. The source material was peripheral blood, sampled on day 0 of AZD1222 vaccination. The receptors originated from an adult in good health.

This clone appeared a single time. The gene calls are TRBV5-8 and TRBJ1-2, with TRBD1 as a possible D gene (5 bases). The CDR3 spans 13 residues. V dropped 0 bases and J dropped 4 bases, with 7 bases sitting between them. The germline gives CDR1 SGHTS, CDR2 YDEGEE. CDR3 nucleotides: TGTGCCAGCAGCTTGGGACAGCCCTATGGCTACACCTTC. The encoded protein is CASSLGQPYGYTF.

This clone has a handful of counts. The gene calls are TRBV7-2 and TRBJ1-2; TRBD1 is a possible D gene (5 bases). There are 15 residues in the CDR3. V lost 5 bases and J lost 7, with 20 bases in between. CDR1 and CDR2 (germline): SGHTA, FQGNSA. The CDR3 region is CASSPSGRGSGGYTF. CDR3 nucleotide sequence: TGTGCCAGCAGCCCCTCGGGAAGGGGTTCTGGTGGCTACACCTTC.

V is TRBV2 and J is TRBJ1-2; TRBD1 might be the D (6 bases). Trimming took off 7 bases at V and 8 bases at J, with 17 bases between the two ends. Germline-derived CDR1 and CDR2 are SNHLY and FYNNEI. The CDR3 runs to 13 residues. The CDR3 nucleotides are TGTGCCAGCACCCGGGGGCCAGGGGCGGGCTACACCTTC. Protein: CASTRGPGAGYTF.

Written as DNA, the CDR3 is TGTGCCATCGGGGGGTACCAAGAGACCCAGTACTTC. Translating it yields CAIGGYQETQYF. The chain couples TRBV10-3 to TRBJ2-5, with TRBD2 as a possible D gene (6 bases). Trimming left V 8 bases short and J 0 bases short, with 7 bases between. The CDR3 is made up of 12 amino acids. The germline V gene encodes CDR1 ENHRY and CDR2 SYGVKD.

V gene TRBV23-1 combines with J gene TRBJ2-5, with D unclear. TRBV23-1 is noted as an ORF with a role that remains uncertain. Trimming took 0 bases from V and 2 from J, leaving 10 bases between them. The CDR3 covers 15 residues. The CDR3 reads CASSQSIVEQETQYF. CDR3 coding DNA: TGCGCCAGCAGTCAATCAATTGTGGAACAAGAGACCCAGTACTTC.

This chain uses TRBV6-5 with TRBJ2-7, with D perhaps assigned TRBD1 or TRBD2 (5 bases each). V lost 2 bases and J lost 4, with 12 bases in between. CDR1 is MNHEY, CDR2 SVGAGI, per germline. The CDR3 is 14 amino acids. CDR3 DNA: TGTGCCAGCAGTTACGGAGGACCAGGGTACGAGCAGTACTTC. It specifies CASSYGGPGYEQYF.

The V gene is TRBV3-1 (or the pseudogene TRBV3-2), the J gene TRBJ1-1; D not resolved. The germline V gene has CDR1 LGHDT and CDR2 YNNKEL (reference sequence). The CDR3 loop spans 16 amino acids. Trimming left V 0 bases short and J 2 bases short, with 13 bases between. The CDR3 DNA is TGTGCCAGCAGCCAAGACTGCCGGGGATCAAACACTGAAGCTTTCTTT. It encodes CASSQDCRGSNTEAFF.

The J gene is TRBJ2-4, the V gene TRBV5-4; TRBD1 might be the D (6 bases). Germline values: CDR1 SGHNT, CDR2 YYREEE (reference sequence). The CDR3 is made up of 18 amino acids. V lost 1 base, J lost 0 bases, and 17 bases lay in between. CDR3 bases: TGTGCCAGCAGCTTGTACAGGGTGGATTTTGGAGCCAAAAACATTCAGTACTTC. Translating it yields CASSLYRVDFGAKNIQYF.

The chain has TRBV5-4 and TRBJ2-5; D could derive from TRBD1 or TRBD2 (6 bases each). CDR3 length: 13 residues. CDR1 and CDR2 (germline): SGHNT, YYREEE (reference sequence). V lost 4 bases, J lost 4 bases, and 11 bases lay in between. The CDR3 bases are TGTGCCAGCAGCGTCGGGGGCGGAGAGACCCAGTACTTC. Translation gives CASSVGGGETQYF.

V and J are TRBV19 and TRBJ2-5; the D is unclear. Trimming shortened V by 4 bases and J by 1 base, and 7 bases separated the two germline ends. CDR1 LNHDA and CDR2 SQIVND come from the germline V gene (reference sequence). CDR3 length: 13 residues. CDR3 coding DNA: TGTGCCAGTAGTACGAAACCCCAAGAGACCCAGTACTTC. Translated, it gives CASSTKPQETQYF.

The CDR3 DNA sequence: TGTGCCAGCAGCTTAGGTACGGGAGTCTACGAGCAGTACTTC. Translated: CASSLGTGVYEQYF. V gene TRBV7-6 combines with J gene TRBJ2-7, with D possibly TRBD2 on 6 matching bases. CDR3 length: 14 amino acids. V was clipped by 1 base and J by 3 bases, with 10 bases between them. From germline, CDR1 is SGHVS and CDR2 FNYEAQ.

The chain is built from TRBV12-3 or TRBV12-4 and TRBJ1-2; no definite D call. This CDR3 comprises 13 residues. Trimming pared 3 bases from V and 8 bases from J, leaving 13 bases between. The CDR3 sequence is CASSFFIGYGYTF. The DNA of the CDR3 is TGTGCCAGCAGTTTTTTTATTGGCTACGGCTACACCTTC.

This clone showed up just once. The genes are TRBV6-2 or TRBV6-3 and TRBJ2-1; TRBD2 is a possible D gene (7 bases). CDR3 length equals 18 residues. V lost 6 bases and J 4 bases, leaving 25 bases between the germline ends. Germline V gene sequence: CDR1 MNHEY, CDR2 SVGEGT. The CDR3: CASSQHVGGRTIYNEQFF. In DNA, the CDR3 is TGTGCCAGCAGCCAGCACGTGGGGGGGCGAACCATATACAATGAGCAGTTCTTC.

The J gene is TRBJ1-3, the V gene TRBV19; the D is unclear. CDR3 length: 18 amino acids. Looked up from germline, CDR1 is LNHDA and CDR2 is SQIVND (reference sequence). V lost 5 bases, J lost 2 bases, and 22 bases lay in between. CDR3 in DNA: TGTGCCAGTAGTGGAATAATCGGTCCGAGAGGGACTGGAAACACCATATATTTT. It encodes CASSGIIGPRGTGNTIYF.

This chain joins TRBV7-2 and TRBJ1-3; D is possibly TRBD1 (5 bases). Germline assignment: CDR1 SGHTA and CDR2 FQGNSA. The CDR3 runs to 13 residues. Trimming took off 4 bases at V and 8 bases at J, with 12 bases between the two ends. For the CDR3, the DNA is TGTGCCAGCAGCTCAGGATGGGGGGACACCATATATTTT. Translating it yields CASSSGWGDTIYF.

This chain connects TRBV4-3 to TRBJ2-5; a possible D gene is TRBD1 (5 bases). Germline lookup yields CDR1 LGHNA and CDR2 YSLEER. V lost 4 bases to trimming and J lost 1 base, with 16 bases between them. This CDR3 spans 16 amino acids. CDR3 sequence: CASSLGTGDFQETQYF. The CDR3 DNA sequence: TGCGCCAGCAGCCTAGGTACAGGAGATTTCCAAGAGACCCAGTACTTC.

The chain couples TRBV6-5 to TRBJ1-1, with D maybe TRBD1 (5 bases). V was trimmed by 7 bases and J by 3 bases, leaving 18 bases between them. This CDR3 is 15 amino acids long. Looked up from germline, CDR1 is MNHEY and CDR2 is SVGAGI. CDR3 DNA: TGTGCCAGCACCTTTACCGGGGGGAGCCACACTGAAGCTTTCTTT. Translation gives CASTFTGGSHTEAFF.

The CDR3 reads CAWSAGFHEKLFF. Written as DNA, the CDR3 is TGTGCCTGGAGTGCGGGATTTCATGAAAAACTGTTTTTT. This chain connects TRBV30 to TRBJ1-4; D ambiguous. V gave up 1 base and J gave up 6 bases, with 9 bases separating them. The CDR3 has 13 residues. Germline V gene data show CDR1 as GTSNPN and CDR2 as SVGIG (reference sequence).

This clone has just one count. The V call is TRBV4-3, the J call TRBJ1-1, with D hard to call. The CDR3 contains 14 residues. Trimming removed 0 bases at V and 1 base at J, with 6 bases between. CDR1 is LGHNA and CDR2 is YSLEER in the germline V gene. Here the CDR3 reads CASSQDLPNTEAFF. For the CDR3, the DNA is TGCGCCAGCAGCCAAGATCTCCCGAACACTGAAGCTTTCTTT.

The CDR3 loop reads CASTRRGNEQFF. CDR3 sequence (DNA): TGTGCCAGCACCCGTAGAGGGAATGAGCAGTTCTTC. The chain joins TRBV7-9 to TRBJ2-1; possible D gene TRBD2, 5 bases. Between the trimmed V and J ends, which lost 7 bases and 7 bases, there was a span of 11 bases. CDR3 length: 12 amino acids. The germline V gene encodes CDR1 SEHNR and CDR2 FQNEAQ (reference sequence).

The rearrangement links TRBV19 to TRBJ1-2, with D possibly being TRBD1 (5 bases). This CDR3 has 14 residues. The V and J ends lost 3 bases and 6 bases respectively, with 14 bases between them. CDR1 LNHDA and CDR2 SQIVND come from the germline V gene (reference sequence). CDR3 nucleotides: TGTGCCAGTAGTATTTTTCCCGTCAGGGATGGCTACACCTTC. It yields the protein CASSIFPVRDGYTF.

The chain joins TRBV28 to TRBJ2-2, with 7 nucleotides matching TRBD2. V lost 1 base to trimming and J lost 1 base; unmatched junction nucleotides: 3. This CDR3 is built from 16 residues. CDR1 and CDR2 (germline): MDHEN, SYDVKM. The CDR3 nucleotides are TGTGCCAGCAGTTTATACGTAGCGGGGAACACCGGGGAGCTGTTTTTT. Translating gives CASSLYVAGNTGELFF.